This TCR beta chain came from a study of cytomegalovirus exposure and HLA in healthy donors. With 60 Vbeta and 13 Jbeta primers, the PCR was carried out. Method: immunoSEQ multiplex PCR; TCRdb's copy keeps in-frame clones and lacks some. The sample data list around 200,000 clones. Of note for this clone: The antigen remains undetermined.

Study results and caveats: The study listed approximately 160 cytomegalovirus-associated TCR beta chains. HLA allele associations emerged for fewer than 20,000 TCR beta sequences in a later analysis, at 0.05 false discovery rate. Upon later analysis, HLA-associated TCR beta chains proved more clonally expanded than other, equally common chains.

Sequenced sample: PBMCs. The receptor was isolated from a girl aged 2 to 9 in good health and CMV-seropositive.

The CDR3 reads CASSLTTNYEQYF. CDR3 sequence (DNA): TGTGCCAGCAGCCTGACAACGAACTACGAGCAGTACTTC. This sequence joins TRBV11-1 and TRBJ2-7; D ambiguous. This CDR3 has 13 residues. Germline V CDR1 and CDR2: SGHAT, FQDESV (reference sequence). V gave up 5 bases and J gave up 3 bases, with 11 bases separating them.